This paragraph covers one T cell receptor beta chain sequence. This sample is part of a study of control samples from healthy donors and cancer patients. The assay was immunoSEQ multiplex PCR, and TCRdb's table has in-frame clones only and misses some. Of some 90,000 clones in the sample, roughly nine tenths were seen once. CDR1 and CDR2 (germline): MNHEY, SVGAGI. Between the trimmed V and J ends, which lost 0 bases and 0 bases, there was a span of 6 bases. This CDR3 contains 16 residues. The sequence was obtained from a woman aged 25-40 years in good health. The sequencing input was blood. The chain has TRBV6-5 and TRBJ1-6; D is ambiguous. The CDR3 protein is CASSYSGSSYNSPLHF. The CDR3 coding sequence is TGTGCCAGCAGTTACTCCGGTAGCTCCTATAATTCACCCCTCCACTTT.